The text below deals with one T cell receptor (beta chain). This clonotype was picked up many times. The specificity of this receptor is unknown. Per-base quality was not reported, and no clone a single base away is much larger than it. A case-control design nested within a healthcare worker cohort in London, UK, was used, with weekly nasopharyngeal swab PCR tests and blood sampling performed. Between 23 and 31 March 2020, the week of the UK lockdown, healthcare workers were enrolled and then followed up weekly for as long as 16 weeks. The junction shows trimming of 1 base on V and 5 bases on J, and the gene matches do not reach 6 bases of it. Taken from the germline V gene, the CDR1 and CDR2 loops are MNHNS and SASEGT. Counted from cysteine to phenylalanine, this CDR3 has 15 amino acids. Just the 45-base CDR3 DNA is kept, in frame starting at base 1. Receptor libraries were prepared by 5' RACE. Sequencing used a NextSeq 500. The TCR library protocol attached unique molecular identifiers to individual cDNA molecules to correct for sequencing error and PCR bias. Sequencing covered both TCR alpha and beta chains, and within each sample the abundances of alpha and beta sequences were tightly co-correlated. The study's own analysis went as follows. V gene, J gene and CDR3 annotation of TCR sequences was performed with Decombinator V4. Expanded TCRs were defined as changing significantly between any two time points under a Poisson model with p below 0.0001. TCR abundances were normalised to the total number of TCRs sequenced in each sample and reported as counts per million. TRAV1-2 paired with TRAJ12, TRAJ20 or TRAJ33 defined MAIT TCRs, while TRAV10 paired with TRAJ18 defined iNKT TCRs. VDJdb, accessed 1 November 2021, was searched for CMV, EBV and SARS-CoV-2 annotated TCRs, with TCRs annotated for multiple antigens excluded. The public sequencing data were trimmed at Q25 with fastp and processed into clonotypes with MiXCR by TCRdb, which kept only in-frame beta chains. Rows are unified per CDR3 protein, each entry keeping the most common DNA and genes. These V and J calls originate from TCRdb's pipeline instead of the authors' own analysis. Here the sample has tens of thousands of distinct CDR3 sequences; 4.9% occur a single time. In total, the top ten clones hold 4.9% of the sample.

This record comes from a study of early T cells in non-severe SARS-CoV-2 infection (dated by TCRdb to about 2021). With respect to the entire study: TCR sequencing used bulk RNA from unsorted whole blood, so alpha and beta chains could not be paired. The paper's findings and limits, for the study overall: VDJdb matching was skewed toward anti-spike CD8 responses and likely underestimated virus-specific expansions, missing private and CD4 specificities.

Sequenced: whole blood. The TCR was taken from an adult who was a healthcare worker with PCR-confirmed SARS-CoV-2 infection or an uninfected control (not recorded which). The chain was built from TRBV6-1 and TRBJ2-3, with 7 bases aligning to TRBD1. The nucleotide sequence is TGTGCCAGCAGTGAAGGGACAGGTTGGGAAGATACGCAGTATTTT. This translates into CASSEGTGWEDTQYF.